This is a list of T cell receptor beta chains from one sample in a study of OX40 agonist ivuxolimab in advanced cancers. TCRdb's copy holds only in-frame clones and misses some; the assay was immunoSEQ multiplex PCR. Of approximately 160,000 clones detected, under 95% appear once; the ten largest clones hold around 0.31%. The sequencing here drew on CD4+ or CD8+ T cells sorted from blood, taken in a trial of the OX40 agonist ivuxolimab. The receptors here all came from an adult with an advanced solid tumor such as melanoma, head and neck, liver or kidney cancer. The CDR3 runs from the conserved cysteine through the conserved F or W. The D gene is left open where the match is weak. For some rows the clone size is stated as once, few or many, or as a class when expanded; others skip it.

j_gene,d_gene,abundance,v_gene,CDR3aa,CDR3nt
TRBJ2-1,TRBD1,NA,TRBV5-1,CASSRPGQPYNEQFF,TGCGCCAGCAGCCGTCCGGGACAGCCATACAATGAGCAGTTCTTC
TRBJ2-5,NA,NA,TRBV2,CASSEGRRYQETQYF,TGTGCCAGCAGTGAGGGACGGCGGTACCAAGAGACCCAGTACTTC
TRBJ2-7,TRBD2,NA,TRBV5-1,CASSLAGGNPYEQYF,TGCGCCAGCAGCTTGGCGGGGGGTAATCCCTACGAGCAGTACTTC
TRBJ2-3,NA,NA,TRBV9,CASSPKARDTQYF,TGTGCCAGCAGTCCGAAAGCTAGAGATACGCAGTATTTT
TRBJ2-7,NA,NA,TRBV4-3,CASSQGYSGHYEQYF,TGCGCCAGCAGCCAAGGGTATAGCGGACACTACGAGCAGTACTTC
TRBJ1-1,NA,few,TRBV9,CASSVEGNTEAFF,TGTGCCAGCAGCGTAGAGGGGAACACTGAAGCTTTCTTT
TRBJ1-5,NA,NA,TRBV7-8,CASSLALGSGQPQHF,TGTGCCAGCAGCTTAGCGTTGGGTTCGGGGCAGCCCCAGCATTTT
TRBJ2-5,NA,NA,TRBV27,CASSLRPQETQYF,TGTGCCAGCAGTTTAAGACCCCAAGAGACCCAGTACTTC
TRBJ1-2,TRBD1,NA,TRBV27,CASSSGQSNYGYTF,TGTGCCAGCAGTTCGGGACAGTCTAACTATGGCTACACCTTC
TRBJ2-3,NA,NA,TRBV19,CASVGRTDTQYF,TGTGCCAGTGTGGGCCGCACAGATACGCAGTATTTT
TRBJ2-7,NA,NA,TRBV28,CASTGTTYEQYF,TGTGCCAGCACCGGGACAACGTACGAGCAGTACTTC
TRBJ1-3,NA,NA,TRBV28,CASHSAGGRYSGNTIYF,TGTGCCAGCCATTCGGCGGGGGGCCGTTACTCTGGAAACACCATATATTTT
TRBJ1-4,NA,NA,TRBV14,CASSPRATNEKLFF,TGTGCCAGCAGTCCGCGAGCAACTAATGAAAAACTGTTTTTT